This T cell receptor (beta chain) was captured in a study of blood T cell repertoires in COVID-19. The CDR3 is made up of 15 amino acids. Between the trimmed V and J ends, which lost 8 bases and 5 bases, there was a span of 21 bases. The germline CDR1 and CDR2 sequences are SGHAT and FQDESV (reference sequence). Per the study methods: Reference gene primers were amplified, and this amplification served to estimate nucleated cell counts. The data were produced by immunoSEQ multiplex PCR, yet TCRdb's version contains in-frame clones alone and is incomplete. That table furnishes V, J and clone size, whereas the DNA furnished D and trimming. Of approximately 120,000 clones listed, roughly 83% are singletons.

This TCR was recovered from a human donor in a cohort sampled during active COVID-19. V is TRBV11-1 and J is TRBJ2-5; possible D gene TRBD1, 6 bases. The sample taken for sequencing was peripheral blood. DNA of the CDR3: TGTGCCAGCGGAAGGGGGTGGCTAGGTGGTGAGACCCAGTACTTC. This gives the protein CASGRGWLGGETQYF.